The clone carrying this TCR beta chain was observed a few times. Its antigen is not identified. Central memory, naive, regulatory and stem cell-like memory CD4+ cells were sorted by CD45RO/CCR7/CD25/CD127/CD95/CD27. The data belong to a study of beta chain features in type 1 diabetes. Overall study results and limits: TCRB CDR3s from Type 1 diabetes patients were moderately but significantly shorter in all four CD4+ subsets. cDNA sequencing could over-represent cells with high TCR expression.

This CDR3 comprises 14 residues. Per the germline V gene, CDR1 is SGHRS and CDR2 is YFSETQ. V was clipped by 4 bases and J by 3 bases; unmatched bases: 3. The study reverse transcribed the entire isolated RNA, so it sequenced expressed TCRB transcripts. Deep immunoSEQ sequencing covered naive, central memory and regulatory T cell samples. The method was immunoSEQ multiplex PCR; TCRdb's version includes in-frame clones alone and lacks a portion of them. The sample records about 270,000 clones, roughly an eighth being singletons. This sequence originates from a man aged 30 to 39 with type 1 diabetes. This chain uses TRBV5-1 with TRBJ2-5, with TRBD2 matching 10 bases. The sequencing input was naive CD4+ T cells from blood. This chain's CDR3 is CASSMGTSEETQYF. CDR3 in DNA: TGCGCCAGCAGCATGGGGACTAGCGAAGAGACCCAGTACTTC.